A single sample is the source of the 16 T cell receptor beta chains below, sequenced in a study of blood T cell repertoires in COVID-19. Generated by immunoSEQ multiplex PCR, the TCRdb table keeps only in-frame clones and is missing some. The table lists just over 300,000 clones, 65% to 90% of them singletons, with less than 4.5% in the top ten. The specimen sequenced was PBMCs or T cells enriched from blood (not recorded which). Source of these receptors: a man aged 30 to 45 who had recovered from COVID-19.

The chain joins TRBV6-4 to TRBJ1-6; possible D gene TRBD1, 5 bases. The V end was cut by 6 bases, the J end by 0 bases, with 18 bases between. In germline, CDR1 is MRHNA, CDR2 SNTAGT. This CDR3 contains 18 residues. CDR3 sequence: CASSQHDSSSSYNSPLHF. CDR3 DNA sequence: TGTGCCAGCAGCCAACACGACAGCTCCAGCTCCTATAATTCACCCCTCCACTTT.

This clone was seen more than once but under ten times. The chain recombines TRBV10-1 with TRBJ2-2, with a weak D call TRBD1 (6 bases). This CDR3 is 14 amino acids long. The germline V gene has CDR1 WNHNN and CDR2 SYGVQD (reference sequence). The V end lost 5 bases, the J end lost 3 bases, and 10 bases lay between the germline ends. CDR3 loop: CASSSGAHTGELFF. DNA for the CDR3: TGCGCCAGCAGTTCAGGGGCCCACACCGGGGAGCTGTTTTTT.

This chain uses TRBV27 with TRBJ1-2; possibly TRBD1 for D (5 bases). The CDR3 is made up of 13 amino acids. In germline, CDR1 is MNHEY, CDR2 SMNVEV (reference sequence). V lost 3 bases, J lost 8 bases, and 13 bases lay in between. This CDR3 reads CASSFRGGGGYTF. The DNA for the CDR3 is TGTGCCAGCAGTTTTAGGGGCGGTGGCGGCTACACCTTC.

The V and J genes are TRBV9 and TRBJ1-1; D is ambiguous. This CDR3 contains 13 residues. The germline V gene encodes CDR1 SGDLS and CDR2 YYNGEE. Trimming took off 1 base at V and 4 bases at J, with 8 bases between the two ends. The CDR3 coding sequence is TGTGCCAGCAGCGTATCTGGCAGCACTGAAGCTTTCTTT. Translated: CASSVSGSTEAFF.

The V call is TRBV4-1, the J call TRBJ1-5, with D perhaps TRBD1 (6 bases). Trimming removed 0 bases from V and 6 bases from J, with 9 bases in between. CDR1 is MGHRA and CDR2 is YSYEKL in the germline V gene. There are 14 residues in the CDR3. CDR3 DNA: TGCGCCAGCAGCCAAGACAGGGGAAGTCAGCCCCAGCATTTT. This translates into CASSQDRGSQPQHF.

This clone was detected once. The CDR3 loop reads CASSLQGAGKADTQYF. The CDR3 coding sequence is TGTGCCAGCTCACTGCAGGGGGCTGGTAAGGCAGATACGCAGTATTTT. This chain uses TRBV18 with TRBJ2-3; TRBD1 matches 8 bases. Unmatched junction bases numbered 10, after V lost 4 bases and J lost 4 bases. There are 16 residues in the CDR3. CDR1 is KGHSH, CDR2 LQKENI, per germline.

The rearrangement joins TRBV11-2 to TRBJ2-3; D is perhaps TRBD1 (5 bases). Per germline, CDR1 SGHAT and CDR2 FQNNGV. CDR3 size: 12 residues. V dropped 4 bases and J dropped 9 bases, with 11 bases sitting between them. The chain's CDR3 is CASSSNRQTQYF. The CDR3 DNA reads TGTGCCAGCAGCTCCAACAGGCAGACGCAGTATTTT.

The CDR3, as DNA: TGTGCCAGCTCGCAAGGGACAGCAATTGTCGAGCAGTACTTC. It specifies CASSQGTAIVEQYF. The chain combines TRBV18 with TRBJ2-7; 7 nucleotides line up with TRBD1. The trim removed 6 bases at V and 6 bases at J, leaving 11 bases unmatched. The CDR3 has 14 amino acids. From germline, CDR1 is KGHSH and CDR2 LQKENI.

J is TRBJ1-5 and V is TRBV7-8, with D unresolved. The length of the CDR3 is 15 residues. V dropped 5 bases and J dropped 4 bases, with 15 bases sitting between them. Germline assignment: CDR1 SGHVS and CDR2 FQNEAQ. The CDR3 loop reads CASSDGSFGNQPQHF. CDR3 nucleotide sequence: TGTGCCAGCAGCGACGGGTCTTTTGGTAATCAGCCCCAGCATTTT.

The chain employs TRBV19 and TRBJ1-5; possibly TRBD1 for D (5 bases). Germline CDR1 and CDR2: LNHDA and SQIVND (reference sequence). V lost 9 bases and J 4 bases, leaving 19 bases between the germline ends. There are 15 residues in the CDR3. Here the CDR3 DNA reads TGTGCCAGCGCGCCAGGGCCCTTTGGGAATCAGCCCCAGCATTTT. It encodes CASAPGPFGNQPQHF.

The J gene is TRBJ1-4, the V gene TRBV5-4; 8 nucleotides line up with TRBD1. The CDR3 consists of 13 residues. With 2 bases clipped from V and 10 bases from J, the junction kept 4 bases outside the gene matches. Germline CDR1 reads SGHNT; CDR2 reads YYREEE (reference sequence). As DNA, the CDR3 is TGTGCCAGCAGCTTTGACAGGGGAGGAAAACTGTTTTTT. It is translated as CASSFDRGGKLFF.

The chain has TRBV30 and TRBJ2-5; 10 bases match TRBD2. The germline V gene encodes CDR1 GTSNPN and CDR2 SVGIG (reference sequence). The CDR3 has 15 amino acids. Losses at the gene ends were 6 bases for V and 2 bases for J; bases not matched to a gene: 9. The chain's CDR3 is CACGPGLAQQETQYF. CDR3 in DNA: TGTGCCTGCGGGCCGGGACTAGCGCAGCAAGAGACCCAGTACTTC.

The rearrangement links TRBV5-6 to TRBJ2-7; 9 nucleotides match TRBD1. The CDR3 extends over 14 amino acids. J lost 2 bases, V lost 4 bases, and 4 bases had no gene match. CDR1 SGHDT and CDR2 YYEEEE come from the germline V gene. The CDR3 reads CASSTRTGAYEQYF. Written as DNA, the CDR3 is TGTGCCAGCAGCACCAGGACAGGGGCCTACGAGCAGTACTTC.

This clone has only one observation. The rearrangement joins TRBV30 to TRBJ2-7, with TRBD1 matching over 8 bases. CDR1 is GTSNPN and CDR2 is SVGIG in the germline V gene (reference sequence). The CDR3 is 13 residues long. V was pared by 2 bases and J by 5 bases, with 5 bases of the junction left unmatched. The CDR3 loop reads CAWSPGQGNEQYF. The CDR3 bases are TGTGCCTGGAGTCCCGGACAGGGAAACGAGCAGTACTTC.

The rearrangement uses TRBV11-2 and TRBJ1-2, with TRBD1 matching 9 bases. In germline, CDR1 is SGHAT, CDR2 FQNNGV. With 1 base clipped from V and 4 bases from J, the junction kept 1 base outside the gene matches. There are 14 residues in the CDR3. The CDR3 is CASSLAQGAYGYTF. For the CDR3, the DNA is TGTGCCAGCAGCTTAGCACAGGGGGCCTATGGCTACACCTTC.

The rearrangement joins TRBV3-1 (or the pseudogene TRBV3-2) to TRBJ1-2; D ambiguous. V lost 4 bases to trimming and J lost 4 bases, with 19 bases between them. In germline, CDR1 is LGHDT, CDR2 YNNKEL (reference sequence). The length of the CDR3 is 16 residues. The CDR3 coding sequence is TGTGCCAGCAGCCCCCGAGGAACCCAGGAGGGCTATGGCTACACCTTC. Amino acid sequence: CASSPRGTQEGYGYTF.